This record concerns one TCR beta chain sequence. Antigen: not known. CDR1 is MGHRA, CDR2 YSYEKL, per germline. Trimming took off 0 bases at V and 2 bases at J, with 11 bases between the two ends. The CDR3 consists of 16 residues. The data were taken from a study of cytomegalovirus exposure and HLA in healthy donors. Study-level points and caveats: The number of N-insertions in an Asian-associated ancestry cluster was reportedly below the approximately 600-donor mean in a later analysis. Later on, an analysis showed TCR association rates differing by HLA locus, with DRB1 the most and HLA-C the fewest.

PCR amplification relied on 60 Vbeta primers (plus 13 Jbeta primers). The data were produced by immunoSEQ multiplex PCR, yet TCRdb's version contains in-frame clones alone and is incomplete. The profile shows about 180,000 clones, over 75% of them singletons. This receptor was taken from a woman between 50 and 59 years old in good health and CMV-seronegative. The chain is built from TRBV4-1 and TRBJ2-1; D may be TRBD2 (5 bases). The sample taken for sequencing was PBMCs. In nucleotides, the CDR3 is TGCGCCAGCAGCCAAGAGCTAGCCGTTACCTACAATGAGCAGTTCTTC. This encodes CASSQELAVTYNEQFF.